These 15 T cell receptor beta chains were sequenced from one sample in a study of Ad26.COV2.S vaccination and SARS-CoV-2 variants (dated by TCRdb to about 2021). Libraries came from the immunoSEQ multiplex PCR assay. Held by TCRdb, this immuneACCESS table contains in-frame sequences only and omits some clones. Under half of the omission traces to an unresolved V gene where checked; the cause of the rest is unknown. The sample includes some 320,000 clones, with 85% to 90% observed a single time. Of the sample, 1.9% falls within the top ten clones. The treatment or condition label, read with the paper, signifies: about 20 received Ad26.COV2.S at low or high dose, single or two shots; 5 received placebo; per-sample allocation not given. Repertoires of vaccine and placebo recipients were sequenced from samples collected on day 63 after the first injection. This material consisted of peripheral blood, taken in a trial of Ad26.COV2.S vaccine versus placebo. These receptors originate from a person between 18 and 59 years old who received the Ad26.COV2.S COVID-19 vaccine or a placebo.

The J gene is TRBJ1-2, the V gene TRBV2; the match to TRBD1 covers 9 bases. Germline V gene sequence: CDR1 SNHLY, CDR2 FYNNEI. The CDR3 totals 15 residues. V was clipped by 2 bases and J by 8 bases; unmatched bases: 9. The DNA for the CDR3 is TGTGCCAGCAGTGAAACCCAACAGGGGGCCGTGGGCTACACCTTC. Protein: CASSETQQGAVGYTF.

This sequence joins TRBV25-1 and TRBJ1-3; D not resolved. Germline V gives CDR1 MGHDK, CDR2 SYGVNS. This CDR3 is 14 amino acids long. The V gene lost 0 bases and the J gene lost 5 bases, with 8 bases spanning the gap. DNA for the CDR3: TGTGCCAGCAGTGAATATGACATCCGAAACACCATATATTTT. Its protein product is CASSEYDIRNTIYF. The variable domain in full, completed from reference TRBV25-1 and TRBJ1-3, reads EADIYQTPRYLVIGTGKKITLECSQTMGHDKMYWYQQDPGMELHLIHYSYGVNSTEKGDLSSESTVSRIRTEHFPLTLESARPSHTSQYLCASSEYDIRNTIYFGEGSWLTVV.

The rearrangement uses TRBV4-1 and TRBJ1-4; 8 bases align to TRBD1. CDR3 size: 17 residues. CDR1 and CDR2 from the germline V gene are MGHRA and YSYEKL. J gave up 7 bases and V 1 base, and 11 bases lay outside the gene matches. As DNA, the CDR3 is TGCGCCAGCAGCCAAGGGGGTGGCAGGGGGCGACGTGAAAAACTGTTTTTT. This codes for CASSQGGGRGRREKLFF.

The J gene is TRBJ2-1, the V gene TRBV29-1, with 7 bases aligning to TRBD1. The CDR3 consists of 14 residues. CDR1 SQVTM and CDR2 ANQGSEA come from the germline V gene. V shed 4 bases and J 7 bases; nucleotides not matched to a gene: 10. CDR3 DNA: TGCAGCGTTGGGGCAGGGGGATTTGGAAATGAGCAGTTCTTC. This codes for CSVGAGGFGNEQFF.

Only a few counts were recorded for this clone. The chain joins TRBV6-2 or TRBV6-3 to TRBJ1-2, with D perhaps matching TRBD1 (5 bases). CDR1 MNHEY and CDR2 SVGEGT come from the germline V gene. The V gene lost 2 bases and the J gene lost 4 bases, with 14 bases spanning the gap. This CDR3 contains 15 residues. The CDR3 DNA follows: TGTGCCAGCAGTTACGAGCGTCTCGGGGCCTATGGCTACACCTTC. Translation: CASSYERLGAYGYTF.

This rearrangement joins TRBV6-5 to TRBJ1-1; TRBD1 is a possible D gene (5 bases). Trimming removed 0 bases at V and 5 bases at J, with 13 bases between. Germline assignment: CDR1 MNHEY and CDR2 SVGAGI. This CDR3 is built from 15 residues. CDR3 residues: CASSYSIGGETEAFF. CDR3 coding DNA: TGTGCCAGCAGTTACTCGATCGGGGGAGAAACTGAAGCTTTCTTT.

The chain carries TRBV6-5 and TRBJ1-4; D unclear. Germline V gene lookup returns CDR1 MNHEY and CDR2 SVGAGI. Trimming pared 2 bases from V and 6 bases from J, leaving 16 bases between. The CDR3 consists of 16 residues. The CDR3 here is CASSYGEPDVHEKLFF. CDR3 DNA: TGTGCCAGCAGTTACGGGGAGCCTGATGTACATGAAAAACTGTTTTTT.

The chain carries TRBV7-2 and TRBJ2-7; tentative D call: TRBD2 (5 bases). In germline, CDR1 is SGHTA, CDR2 FQGNSA. V lost 5 bases to trimming and J lost 4 bases, with 15 bases between them. The CDR3 covers 14 residues. CDR3 DNA sequence: TGTGCCAGCAGCCCAAGGCCGGGGTGGTACGAGCAGTACTTC. The encoded protein is CASSPRPGWYEQYF.

The chain recombines TRBV15 with TRBJ1-2; 7 bases are a match to TRBD1. The CDR3 covers 16 residues. After removal of 1 base from V and 7 bases from J, the junction contained 12 bases not matched to a gene. CDR1 is LNHNV, CDR2 YYDKDF, per germline (reference sequence). The CDR3 nucleotides are TGTGCCACCAGCAGAGGGCCGGCCCCGGGACAGCGTGGCTACACCTTC. Residues: CATSRGPAPGQRGYTF.

V is TRBV3-1 (or the pseudogene TRBV3-2) and J is TRBJ1-2; D is perhaps TRBD1 (5 bases). The CDR3 totals 12 residues. Germline V gives CDR1 LGHDT, CDR2 YNNKEL (reference sequence). V lost 8 bases, J lost 6 bases, and 13 bases lay in between. The CDR3 is CASRGVRDGYTF. DNA for the CDR3: TGTGCCAGCCGGGGGGTAAGAGATGGCTACACCTTC.

This clone was picked up a small number of times. The chain is built from TRBV6-5 and TRBJ1-1; possible D gene TRBD1, 6 bases. Trimming stripped 5 bases from V and 5 bases from J, with 15 bases between. Germline CDR1 MNHEY, CDR2 SVGAGI. The CDR3 covers 14 residues. The CDR3 DNA is TGTGCCAGCAGTAGGGAGACAGGTCGGACTGAAGCTTTCTTT. Amino acid sequence: CASSRETGRTEAFF.

The CDR3 coding sequence is TGTGCCTGGAGCGCTGGGCTAATCCTCTTGAACACTGAAGCTTTCTTT. As protein: CAWSAGLILLNTEAFF. The genes are TRBV30 and TRBJ1-1, with D uncertain. V shed 3 bases and J shed 0 bases, with 17 bases lying between them. CDR1 is GTSNPN and CDR2 is SVGIG in the germline V gene (reference sequence). The CDR3 extends over 16 amino acids.

The rearrangement joins TRBV19 to TRBJ2-2; TRBD2 matches at 13 bases. The junction had 14 bases not matched to a gene; V was cut back by 7 bases and J by 6 bases. This CDR3 region has 18 residues. Germline V gene lookup returns CDR1 LNHDA and CDR2 SQIVND (reference sequence). CDR3 loop: CASTTRGLAGLEPGELFF. CDR3 in DNA: TGTGCCAGTACCACAAGGGGACTAGCGGGGCTAGAACCCGGGGAGCTGTTTTTT.

The chain joins TRBV2 to TRBJ1-5; possibly TRBD1 for D (5 bases). V was clipped by 6 bases and J by 0 bases, with 12 bases between them. Germline lookup yields CDR1 SNHLY and CDR2 FYNNEI. The CDR3 sequence is 15 residues long. DNA of the CDR3: TGTGCCAGCAGCCTAGACAGCTATAGCAATCAGCCCCAGCATTTT. This encodes CASSLDSYSNQPQHF.

The V and J genes are TRBV29-1 and TRBJ2-1; D gene ambiguous. Germline V CDR1 and CDR2: SQVTM, ANQGSEA. V gave up 1 base and J gave up 9 bases, with 13 bases separating them. CDR3 size: 13 residues. Here the CDR3 DNA reads TGCAGCGTTGAAGTGCTAGTAGGTAGTGAGCAGTTCTTC. It encodes CSVEVLVGSEQFF.